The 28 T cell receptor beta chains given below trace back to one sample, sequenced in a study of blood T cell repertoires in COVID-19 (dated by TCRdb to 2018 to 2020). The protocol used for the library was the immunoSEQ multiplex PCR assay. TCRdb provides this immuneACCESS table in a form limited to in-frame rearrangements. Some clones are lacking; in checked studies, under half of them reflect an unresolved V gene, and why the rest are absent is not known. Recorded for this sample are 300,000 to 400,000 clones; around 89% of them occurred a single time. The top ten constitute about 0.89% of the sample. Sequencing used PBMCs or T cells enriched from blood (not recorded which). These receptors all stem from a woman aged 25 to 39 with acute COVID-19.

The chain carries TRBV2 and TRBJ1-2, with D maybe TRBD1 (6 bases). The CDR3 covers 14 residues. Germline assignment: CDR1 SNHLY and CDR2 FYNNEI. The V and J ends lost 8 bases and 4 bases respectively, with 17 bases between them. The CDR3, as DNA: TGTGCCAGCGCAATGGGACAAGCGGCCTATGGCTACACCTTC. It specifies CASAMGQAAYGYTF.

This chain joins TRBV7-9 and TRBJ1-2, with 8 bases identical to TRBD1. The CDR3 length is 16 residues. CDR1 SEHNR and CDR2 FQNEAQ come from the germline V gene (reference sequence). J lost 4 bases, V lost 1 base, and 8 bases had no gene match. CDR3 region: CASSLEGTGASYGYTF. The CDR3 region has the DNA TGTGCCAGCAGCTTAGAGGGGACAGGAGCCTCCTATGGCTACACCTTC.

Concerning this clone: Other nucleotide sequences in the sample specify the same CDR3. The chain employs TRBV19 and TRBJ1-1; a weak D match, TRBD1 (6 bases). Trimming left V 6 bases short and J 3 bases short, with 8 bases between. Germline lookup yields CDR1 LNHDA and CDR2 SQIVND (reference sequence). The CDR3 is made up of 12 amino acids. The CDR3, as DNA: TGTGCCAGTAGGGGGGCCCACACTGAAGCTTTCTTT. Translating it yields CASRGAHTEAFF.

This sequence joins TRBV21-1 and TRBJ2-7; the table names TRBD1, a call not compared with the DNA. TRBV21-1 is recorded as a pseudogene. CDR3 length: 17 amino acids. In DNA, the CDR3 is TGTGCCAGCAGCAAAGTATTCAGGACAGGGGGATCCTACGAGCAGTACTTC. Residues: CASSKVFRTGGSYEQYF.

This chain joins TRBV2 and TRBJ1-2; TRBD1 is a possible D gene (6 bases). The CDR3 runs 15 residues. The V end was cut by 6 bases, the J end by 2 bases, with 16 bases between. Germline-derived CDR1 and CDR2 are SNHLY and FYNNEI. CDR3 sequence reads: CASSVHGGPNYGYTF. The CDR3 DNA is TGTGCCAGCAGCGTTCATGGGGGCCCCAACTATGGCTACACCTTC.

As DNA, the CDR3 is TGTGCCAGCAGCCCCTCGGGCACCGGGGAGCTGTTTTTT. This gives the protein CASSPSGTGELFF. V gene TRBV7-9 combines with J gene TRBJ2-2; D not resolved. Looked up from germline, CDR1 is SEHNR and CDR2 is FQNEAQ (reference sequence). CDR3 length: 13 amino acids. V lost 5 bases and J lost 4, with 8 bases in between.

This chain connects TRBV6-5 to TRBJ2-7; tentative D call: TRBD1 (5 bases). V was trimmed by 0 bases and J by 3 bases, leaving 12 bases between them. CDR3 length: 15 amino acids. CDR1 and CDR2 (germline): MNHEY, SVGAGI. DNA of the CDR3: TGTGCCAGCAGTTACTCCGGGCAGGGTTTCTACGAGCAGTACTTC. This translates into CASSYSGQGFYEQYF.

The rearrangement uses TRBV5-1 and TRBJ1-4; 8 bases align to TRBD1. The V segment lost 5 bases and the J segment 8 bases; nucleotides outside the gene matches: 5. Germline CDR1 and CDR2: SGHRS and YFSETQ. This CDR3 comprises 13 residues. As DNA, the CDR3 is TGCGCCAGCAGGACAGGGGATTGGGAAAAACTGTTTTTT. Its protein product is CASRTGDWEKLFF. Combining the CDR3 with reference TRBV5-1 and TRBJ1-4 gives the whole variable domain KAGVTQTPRYLIKTRGQQVTLSCSPISGHRSVSWYQQTPGQGLQFLFEYFSETQRNKGNFPGRFSGRQFSNSRSEMNVSTLELGDSALYLCASRTGDWEKLFFGSGTQLSVL.

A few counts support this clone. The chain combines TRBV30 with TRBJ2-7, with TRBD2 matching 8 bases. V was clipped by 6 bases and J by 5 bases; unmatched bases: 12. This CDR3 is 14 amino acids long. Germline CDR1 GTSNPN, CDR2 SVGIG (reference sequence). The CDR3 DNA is TGTGCCTGTAAACAGGGACTAGTCTACGACGAGCAGTACTTC. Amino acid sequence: CACKQGLVYDEQYF.

CDR3 DNA sequence: TGCAGCGTTGTTTTGAGCGGAGCACTCTACAATGAGCAGTTCTTC. Protein: CSVVLSGALYNEQFF. The chain has TRBV29-1 and TRBJ2-1; the D gene is possibly TRBD2 (5 bases). CDR3 length equals 15 residues. V shed 4 bases and J shed 3 bases, with 16 bases lying between them. Looked up from germline, CDR1 is SQVTM and CDR2 is ANQGSEA.

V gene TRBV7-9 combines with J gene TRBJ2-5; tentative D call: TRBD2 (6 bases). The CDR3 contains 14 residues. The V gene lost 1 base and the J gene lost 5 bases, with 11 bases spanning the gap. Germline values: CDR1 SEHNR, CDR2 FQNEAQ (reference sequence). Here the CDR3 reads CASSLGLGRETQYF. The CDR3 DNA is TGTGCCAGCAGCTTAGGTCTGGGGAGGGAGACCCAGTACTTC.

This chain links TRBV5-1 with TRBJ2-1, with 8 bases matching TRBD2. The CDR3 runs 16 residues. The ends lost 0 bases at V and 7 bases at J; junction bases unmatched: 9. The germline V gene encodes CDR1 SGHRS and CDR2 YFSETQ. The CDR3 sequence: CASSLENSGGLNEQFF. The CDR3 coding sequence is TGCGCCAGCAGCTTGGAAAACAGCGGGGGTCTTAATGAGCAGTTCTTC. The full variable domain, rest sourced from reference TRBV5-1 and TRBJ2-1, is KAGVTQTPRYLIKTRGQQVTLSCSPISGHRSVSWYQQTPGQGLQFLFEYFSETQRNKGNFPGRFSGRQFSNSRSEMNVSTLELGDSALYLCASSLENSGGLNEQFFGPGTRLTVL.

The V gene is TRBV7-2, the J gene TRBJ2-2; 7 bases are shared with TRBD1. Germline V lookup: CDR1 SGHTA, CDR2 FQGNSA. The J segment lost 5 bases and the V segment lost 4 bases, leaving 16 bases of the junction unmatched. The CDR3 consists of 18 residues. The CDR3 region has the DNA TGTGCCAGCAGCTCTTACAGGGGACCACAGGAACAAACCGGGGAGCTGTTTTTT. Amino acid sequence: CASSSYRGPQEQTGELFF.

In DNA form, the CDR3 reads TGCGCCAGCAGCCAAAACAGGGAATTAAACTATGGCTACACCTTC. Translation: CASSQNRELNYGYTF. The chain employs TRBV4-1 and TRBJ1-2; maybe TRBD1 (6 bases). CDR3 length: 15 amino acids. Germline values: CDR1 MGHRA, CDR2 YSYEKL. Trimming cost V 2 bases and J 2 bases, with 12 bases left between them.

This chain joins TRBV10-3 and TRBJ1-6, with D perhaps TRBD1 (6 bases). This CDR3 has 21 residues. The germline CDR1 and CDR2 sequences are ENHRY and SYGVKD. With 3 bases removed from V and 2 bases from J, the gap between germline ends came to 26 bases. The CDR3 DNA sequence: TGTGCCATCAGTGACAACTATCGACAGGACTTTGGGGGCCCCTATAATTCACCCCTCCACTTT. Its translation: CAISDNYRQDFGGPYNSPLHF.

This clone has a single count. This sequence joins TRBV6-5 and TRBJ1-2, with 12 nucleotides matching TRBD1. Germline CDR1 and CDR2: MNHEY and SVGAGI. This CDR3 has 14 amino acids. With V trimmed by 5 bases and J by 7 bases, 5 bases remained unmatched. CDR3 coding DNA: TGTGCCAGCAGTACCCGGGACAGGGGGCCTGGCTACACCTTC. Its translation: CASSTRDRGPGYTF.

The CDR3 loop reads CASSPSSNSNQPQHF. The CDR3 nucleotides read TGTGCCAGCTCACCATCCAGTAATAGCAATCAGCCCCAGCATTTT. The chain recombines TRBV18 with TRBJ1-5; D is uncertain. The CDR3 extends over 15 amino acids. Per the germline V gene, CDR1 is KGHSH and CDR2 is LQKENI. V was clipped by 2 bases and J by 0 bases, with 8 bases between them.

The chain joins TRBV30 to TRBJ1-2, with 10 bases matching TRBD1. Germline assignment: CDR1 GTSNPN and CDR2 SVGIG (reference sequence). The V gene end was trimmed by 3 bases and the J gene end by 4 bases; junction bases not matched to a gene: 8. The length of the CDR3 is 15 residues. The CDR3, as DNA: TGTGCCTGGAGAGGGACAGGGGTTTTCCTCTATGGCTACACCTTC. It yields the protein CAWRGTGVFLYGYTF.

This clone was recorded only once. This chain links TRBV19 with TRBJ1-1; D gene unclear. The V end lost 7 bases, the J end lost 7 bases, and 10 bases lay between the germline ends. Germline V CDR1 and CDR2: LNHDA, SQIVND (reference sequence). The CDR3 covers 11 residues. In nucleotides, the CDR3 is TGTGCCAGTAACGAGGGTGGTGAAGCTTTCTTT. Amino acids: CASNEGGEAFF.

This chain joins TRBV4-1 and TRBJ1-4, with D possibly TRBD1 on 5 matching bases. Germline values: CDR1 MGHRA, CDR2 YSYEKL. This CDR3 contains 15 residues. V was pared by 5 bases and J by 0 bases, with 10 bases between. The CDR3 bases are TGCGCCAGCAGCACCCAGGGATCAACTAATGAAAAACTGTTTTTT. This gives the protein CASSTQGSTNEKLFF.

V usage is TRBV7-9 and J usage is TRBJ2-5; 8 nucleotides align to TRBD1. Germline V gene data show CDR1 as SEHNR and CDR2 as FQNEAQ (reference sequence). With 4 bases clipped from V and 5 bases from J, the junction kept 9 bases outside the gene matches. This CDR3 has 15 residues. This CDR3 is CASSSGQGIAETQYF. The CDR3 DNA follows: TGTGCCAGCAGCTCTGGACAGGGTATCGCGGAGACCCAGTACTTC.

The CDR3: CASSLGAGGPLYNEQFF. CDR3 in DNA: TGCGCCAGCAGCTTGGGCGCGGGGGGTCCTCTCTACAATGAGCAGTTCTTC. V usage is TRBV5-1 and J usage is TRBJ2-1, with 8 positions matching TRBD2. Germline CDR1 and CDR2: SGHRS and YFSETQ. Germline trimming cut 0 bases from V and 3 bases from J; bases unmatched to any gene: 8. This CDR3 region has 17 residues. Full variable domain (outside the CDR3, taken from reference TRBV5-1 and TRBJ2-1): KAGVTQTPRYLIKTRGQQVTLSCSPISGHRSVSWYQQTPGQGLQFLFEYFSETQRNKGNFPGRFSGRQFSNSRSEMNVSTLELGDSALYLCASSLGAGGPLYNEQFFGPGTRLTVL.

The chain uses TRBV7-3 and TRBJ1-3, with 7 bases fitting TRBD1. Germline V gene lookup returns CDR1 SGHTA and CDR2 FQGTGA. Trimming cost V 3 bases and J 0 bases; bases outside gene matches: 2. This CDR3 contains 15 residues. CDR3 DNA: TGTGCCAGCAGCTTGGGACAGAGCTCTGGAAACACCATATATTTT. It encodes CASSLGQSSGNTIYF.

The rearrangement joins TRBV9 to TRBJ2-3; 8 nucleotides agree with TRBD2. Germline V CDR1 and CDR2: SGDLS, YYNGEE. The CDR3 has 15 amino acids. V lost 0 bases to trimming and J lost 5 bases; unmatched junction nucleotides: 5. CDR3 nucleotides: TGTGCCAGCAGCGTAGGGCGGGGGGCGATAGATACGCAGTATTTT. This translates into CASSVGRGAIDTQYF.

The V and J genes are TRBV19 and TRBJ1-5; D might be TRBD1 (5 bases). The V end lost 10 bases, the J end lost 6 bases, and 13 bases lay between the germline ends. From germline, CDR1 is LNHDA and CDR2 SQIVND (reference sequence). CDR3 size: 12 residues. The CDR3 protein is CATAGTTQPQHF. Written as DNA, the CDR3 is TGTGCCACCGCTGGGACTACTCAGCCCCAGCATTTT.

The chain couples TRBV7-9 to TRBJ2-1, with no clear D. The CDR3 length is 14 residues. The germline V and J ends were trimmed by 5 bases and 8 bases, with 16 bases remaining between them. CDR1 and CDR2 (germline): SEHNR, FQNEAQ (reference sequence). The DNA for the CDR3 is TGTGCCAGCAGCCAACACGACCGACTCGATGAGCAGTTCTTC. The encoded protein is CASSQHDRLDEQFF.

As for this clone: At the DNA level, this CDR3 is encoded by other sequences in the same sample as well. The CDR3 bases are TGTGCCAGCAGCGTAGGCCAGGGTATCGGGGAGCTGTTTTTT. This codes for CASSVGQGIGELFF. The rearrangement joins TRBV9 to TRBJ2-2; D may be TRBD1 (5 bases). The germline V gene encodes CDR1 SGDLS and CDR2 YYNGEE. The CDR3 runs to 14 residues. V was clipped by 0 bases and J by 7 bases, with 10 bases between them. The full variable domain, in which reference TRBV9 and TRBJ2-2 provide the parts outside the CDR3, is DSGVTQTPKHLITATGQRVTLRCSPRSGDLSVYWYQQSLDQGLQFLIQYYNGEERAKGNILERFSAQQFPDLHSELNLSSLELGDSALYFCASSVGQGIGELFFGEGSRLTVL.

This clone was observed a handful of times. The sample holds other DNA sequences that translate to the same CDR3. As DNA, the CDR3 is TGTGCCAGCAGCCGCCACTACACTGAAGCTTTCTTT. Amino acids: CASSRHYTEAFF. The chain links TRBV3-1 (or the pseudogene TRBV3-2) to TRBJ1-1; no clear D gene. Trimming shortened V by 4 bases and J by 3 bases, and 6 bases separated the two germline ends. In germline, CDR1 is LGHDT, CDR2 YNNKEL (reference sequence). The CDR3 spans 12 residues.